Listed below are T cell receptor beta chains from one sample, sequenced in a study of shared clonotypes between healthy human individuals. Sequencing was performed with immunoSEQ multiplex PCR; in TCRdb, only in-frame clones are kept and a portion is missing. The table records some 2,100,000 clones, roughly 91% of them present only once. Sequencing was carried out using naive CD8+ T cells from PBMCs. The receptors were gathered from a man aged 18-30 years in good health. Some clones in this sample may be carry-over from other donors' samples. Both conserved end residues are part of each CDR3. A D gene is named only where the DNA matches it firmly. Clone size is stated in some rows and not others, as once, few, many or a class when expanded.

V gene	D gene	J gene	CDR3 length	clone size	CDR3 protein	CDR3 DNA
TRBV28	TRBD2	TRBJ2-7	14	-	CASRGLAGVNEQYF	TGTGCCAGCAGAGGACTAGCGGGAGTTAACGAGCAGTACTTC
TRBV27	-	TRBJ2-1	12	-	CASSLGSNEQFF	TGTGCCAGCAGTTTAGGTAGCAATGAGCAGTTCTTC
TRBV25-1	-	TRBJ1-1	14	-	CASSDSVMNTEAFF	TGTGCCAGCAGTGACAGCGTCATGAACACTGAAGCTTTCTTT
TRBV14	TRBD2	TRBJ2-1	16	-	CASSQLGLAPYNEQFF	TGTGCCAGCAGCCAGCTCGGACTAGCGCCCTACAATGAGCAGTTCTTC
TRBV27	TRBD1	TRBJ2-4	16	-	CASSFRQGFAKNIQYF	TGTGCCAGCAGTTTTCGACAGGGTTTTGCCAAAAACATTCAGTACTTC
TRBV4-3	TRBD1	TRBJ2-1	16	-	CASSQDRGTGGNEQFF	TGCGCCAGCAGCCAAGATCGGGGGACAGGGGGCAATGAGCAGTTCTTC
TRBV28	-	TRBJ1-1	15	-	CASSFPFKTKTEAFF	TGTGCCAGCAGTTTCCCTTTCAAGACAAAAACTGAAGCTTTCTTT
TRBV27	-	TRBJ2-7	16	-	CASGGVLQGSSYEQYF	TGTGCCAGCGGGGGAGTTCTACAGGGATCCTCCTACGAGCAGTACTTC
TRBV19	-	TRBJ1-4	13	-	CASTSGYGEKLFF	TGTGCCAGTACATCGGGGTATGGTGAAAAACTGTTTTTT
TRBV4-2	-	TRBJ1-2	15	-	CASSQDDGTVYGYTF	TGTGCCAGCAGCCAAGATGACGGGACCGTCTATGGCTACACCTTC
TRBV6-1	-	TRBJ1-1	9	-	CASGAEAFF	TGTGCCAGCGGAGCCGAAGCTTTCTTT
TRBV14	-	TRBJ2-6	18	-	CASSQGVYDQTGANVLTF	TGTGCCAGCAGCCAAGGGGTCTACGACCAGACTGGGGCCAACGTCCTGACTTTC
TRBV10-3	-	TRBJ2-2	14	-	CAISEPKNTGELFF	TGTGCCATCAGTGAACCAAAGAACACCGGGGAGCTGTTTTTT
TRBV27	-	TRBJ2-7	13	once	CASSPPSSYEQYF	TGTGCCAGCAGTCCCCCAAGCTCCTACGAGCAGTACTTC
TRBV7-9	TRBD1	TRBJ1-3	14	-	CASSPDRGTDTIYF	TGTGCCAGCAGCCCGGACAGGGGTACGGACACCATATATTTT
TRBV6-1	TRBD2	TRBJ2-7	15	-	CASIPRQGGTYEQYF	TGTGCCAGCATCCCCCGGCAGGGAGGGACCTACGAGCAGTACTTC
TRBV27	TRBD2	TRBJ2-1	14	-	CASAGAANLAAQFF	TGTGCCAGCGCCGGGGCAGCCAATCTAGCGGCCCAGTTCTTC
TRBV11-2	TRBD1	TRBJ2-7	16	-	CASSLDPGTGGWEQYF	TGTGCCAGCAGCTTAGACCCCGGGACAGGGGGCTGGGAGCAGTACTTC
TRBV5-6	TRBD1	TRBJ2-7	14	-	CASTFGTGAYEQYF	TGTGCCAGCACCTTTGGGACAGGGGCCTACGAGCAGTACTTC
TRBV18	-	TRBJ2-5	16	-	CASSPEADWYQETQYF	TGTGCCAGCTCACCAGAGGCCGACTGGTACCAAGAGACCCAGTACTTC
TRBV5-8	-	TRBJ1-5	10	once	CASSSVPQHF	TGTGCCAGCAGCTCCGTCCCCCAGCATTTT
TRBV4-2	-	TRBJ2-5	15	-	CASSQALVWWETQYF	TGTGCCAGCAGCCAAGCACTCGTGTGGTGGGAGACCCAGTACTTC
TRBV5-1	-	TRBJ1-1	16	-	CASSLLAAGKNTEAFF	TGCGCCAGCAGCTTGCTCGCGGCAGGAAAGAACACTGAAGCTTTCTTT
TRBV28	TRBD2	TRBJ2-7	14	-	CASSLSRGGTEQYF	TGTGCCAGCAGTTTGAGTCGGGGGGGGACCGAGCAGTACTTC
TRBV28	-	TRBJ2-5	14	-	CASSLGPSGETQYF	TGTGCCAGCAGTTTGGGACCGTCCGGAGAGACCCAGTACTTC
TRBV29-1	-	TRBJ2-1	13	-	CSVLGGPYNEQFF	TGCAGCGTGCTGGGAGGCCCCTACAATGAGCAGTTCTTC
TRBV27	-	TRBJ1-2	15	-	CASSPSTRSSYGYTF	TGTGCCAGCAGTCCGTCGACAAGGAGTAGCTATGGCTACACCTTC
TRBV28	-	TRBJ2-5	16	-	CASNHGLSLYQETQYF	TGTGCCAGCAACCATGGACTTTCTCTGTACCAAGAGACCCAGTACTTC
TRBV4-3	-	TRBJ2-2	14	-	CASSQDWGAGELFF	TGCGCCAGCAGCCAAGATTGGGGGGCCGGGGAGCTGTTTTTT
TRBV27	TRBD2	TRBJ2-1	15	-	CASSLFTSGSNEQFF	TGTGCCAGCAGTTTATTCACTAGCGGGAGCAATGAGCAGTTCTTC
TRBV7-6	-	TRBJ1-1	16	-	CASSAGRDTLNTEAFF	TGTGCCAGCAGCGCCGGGCGGGACACACTGAACACTGAAGCTTTCTTT
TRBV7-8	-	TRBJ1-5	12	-	CASSQRGQPQHF	TGTGCCAGCAGCCAGAGAGGGCAGCCCCAGCATTTT
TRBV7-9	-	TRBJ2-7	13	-	CASSSAQEHEQYF	TGTGCCAGCAGCTCCGCACAGGAACACGAGCAGTACTTC